A single sample gave rise to the 7 T cell receptor beta chains below, sequenced in a study of a mutant IDH1 vaccine in newly diagnosed glioma (dated by TCRdb to the early 2020s). Library creation used the immunoSEQ multiplex PCR assay. The immuneACCESS repertoire file appears here via TCRdb, limited to in-frame rearrangements. These files lack a portion of the clones; in checked studies, under half of the deficit traces to unresolved V genes, and the cause of the others is not known. Present in this sample are approximately 76,000 clones, roughly 90% of which were seen just once. The ten largest clones take up more than 0.5% of the sample. Their target antigens are unknown. What the time point label conveys for this sample: week 5, during vaccination. Each vaccine dose, consisting of 300 ug of a 20-mer mutant IDH1 peptide in Montanide, was administered subcutaneously with topical imiquimod. Sequenced here: PBMCs, sampled from a glioma patient whose treatment included an IDH1 peptide vaccine. Receptors were obtained from a woman aged 50 to 60 with glioma.

Remarks on this clone: This sample also contains other DNA sequences that code for the same CDR3. The chain couples TRBV11-2 to TRBJ1-6, with a tentative D call TRBD1 (5 bases). V lost 5 bases and J 0 bases, leaving 14 bases between the germline ends. There are 17 residues in the CDR3. Germline V gene lookup returns CDR1 SGHAT and CDR2 FQNNGV. CDR3 in amino acids: CASSPSTVSSYNSPLHF. DNA for the CDR3: TGTGCCAGCAGCCCATCGACAGTAAGCTCCTATAATTCACCCCTCCACTTT.

This rearrangement joins TRBV6-1 to TRBJ2-3, with 8 bases fitting TRBD1. Unmatched junction bases numbered 5, after V lost 2 bases and J lost 4 bases. The CDR3 consists of 15 residues. The V gene's germline CDR1 is MNHNS and CDR2 SASEGT. The CDR3, as DNA: TGTGCCAGCAGTGAACTCGAACAGGGGGCAGATACGCAGTATTTT. This translates into CASSELEQGADTQYF.

This clone was seen only once. J is TRBJ2-2 and V is TRBV4-1; the D gene is possibly TRBD1 (6 bases). This CDR3 contains 15 residues. In germline, CDR1 is MGHRA, CDR2 YSYEKL. The V end lost 4 bases, the J end lost 2 bases, and 11 bases lay between the germline ends. CDR3 in amino acids: CASSLSGQNTGELFF. The CDR3 DNA reads as TGCGCCAGCAGCCTTTCGGGACAAAACACCGGGGAGCTGTTTTTT.

The chain uses TRBV10-3 and TRBJ1-5; the D is unclear. Trimming cost V 11 bases and J 0 bases, with 17 bases left between them. From germline, CDR1 is ENHRY and CDR2 SYGVKD. The CDR3 has 15 amino acids. The CDR3 nucleotides read TGTGCCTCTCAGGCAGGAGAATATAGCAATCAGCCCCAGCATTTT. It codes for CASQAGEYSNQPQHF.

This clone was detected once. The chain links TRBV29-1 to TRBJ2-1; possibly TRBD1 or TRBD2 for D (5 bases each). V lost 5 bases to trimming and J lost 0 bases, with 20 bases between them. Germline CDR1 reads SQVTM; CDR2 reads ANQGSEA. This CDR3 is built from 17 residues. CDR3 nucleotides: TGCAGCGTTCCCTCGGTTAGGGACGAAAGCTCCTACAATGAGCAGTTCTTC. As protein: CSVPSVRDESSYNEQFF.

CDR3 nucleotides: TGTGCCAGCAGCTTAGGACCCAATTCGAATCAGCCCCAGCATTTT. Amino acids: CASSLGPNSNQPQHF. The V gene is TRBV11-2, the J gene TRBJ1-5; D is uncertain. CDR3 length: 15 amino acids. V was cut by 1 base and J by 4 bases, with 11 bases left in between. CDR1 is SGHAT, CDR2 FQNNGV, per germline.

This sequence joins TRBV9 and TRBJ2-7, with TRBD2 as a possible D gene (6 bases). Trimming pared 4 bases from V and 2 bases from J, leaving 13 bases between. Germline CDR1 and CDR2: SGDLS and YYNGEE. The CDR3 has 14 amino acids. Written as DNA, the CDR3 is TGTGCCAGCAGCTCTAGCGCCGGGCCCTACGAGCAGTACTTC. This sequence encodes CASSSSAGPYEQYF.